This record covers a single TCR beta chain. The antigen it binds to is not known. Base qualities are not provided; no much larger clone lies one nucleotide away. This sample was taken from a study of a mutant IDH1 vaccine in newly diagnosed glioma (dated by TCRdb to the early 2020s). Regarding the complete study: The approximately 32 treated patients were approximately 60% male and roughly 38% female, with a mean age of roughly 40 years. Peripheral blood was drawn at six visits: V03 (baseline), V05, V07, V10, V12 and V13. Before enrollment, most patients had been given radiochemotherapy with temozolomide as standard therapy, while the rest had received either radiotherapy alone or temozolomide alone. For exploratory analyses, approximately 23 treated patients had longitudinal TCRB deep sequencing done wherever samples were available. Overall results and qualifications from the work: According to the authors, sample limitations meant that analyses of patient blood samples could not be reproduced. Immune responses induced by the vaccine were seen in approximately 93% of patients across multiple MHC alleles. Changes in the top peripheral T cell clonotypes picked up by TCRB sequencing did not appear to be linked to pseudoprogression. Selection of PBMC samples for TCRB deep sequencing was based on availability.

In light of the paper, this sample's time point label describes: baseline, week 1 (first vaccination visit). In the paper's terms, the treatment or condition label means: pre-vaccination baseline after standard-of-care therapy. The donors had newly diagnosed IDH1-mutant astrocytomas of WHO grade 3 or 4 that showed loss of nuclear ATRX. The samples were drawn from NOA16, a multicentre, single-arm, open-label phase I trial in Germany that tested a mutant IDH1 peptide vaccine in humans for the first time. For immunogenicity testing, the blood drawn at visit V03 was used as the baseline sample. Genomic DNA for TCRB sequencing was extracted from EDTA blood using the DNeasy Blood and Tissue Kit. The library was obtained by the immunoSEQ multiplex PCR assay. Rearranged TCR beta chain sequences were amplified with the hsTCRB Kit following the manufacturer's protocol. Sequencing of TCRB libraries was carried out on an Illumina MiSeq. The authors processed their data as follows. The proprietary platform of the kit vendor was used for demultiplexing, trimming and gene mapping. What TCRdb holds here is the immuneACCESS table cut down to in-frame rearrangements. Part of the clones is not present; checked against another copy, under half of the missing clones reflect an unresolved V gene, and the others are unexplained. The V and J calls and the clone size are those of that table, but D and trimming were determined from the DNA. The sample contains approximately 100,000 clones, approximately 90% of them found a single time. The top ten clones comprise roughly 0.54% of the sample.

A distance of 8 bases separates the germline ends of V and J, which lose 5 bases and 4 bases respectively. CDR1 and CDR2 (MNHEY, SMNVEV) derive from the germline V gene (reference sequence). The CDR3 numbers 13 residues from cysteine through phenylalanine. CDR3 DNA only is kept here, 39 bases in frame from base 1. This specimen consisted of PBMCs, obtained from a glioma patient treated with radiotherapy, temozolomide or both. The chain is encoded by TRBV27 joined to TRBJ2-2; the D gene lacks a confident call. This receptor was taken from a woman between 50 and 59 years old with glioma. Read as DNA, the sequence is TGTGCCAGCAGTCGGACGTTCACCGGGGAGCTGTTTTTT. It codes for CASSRTFTGELFF.